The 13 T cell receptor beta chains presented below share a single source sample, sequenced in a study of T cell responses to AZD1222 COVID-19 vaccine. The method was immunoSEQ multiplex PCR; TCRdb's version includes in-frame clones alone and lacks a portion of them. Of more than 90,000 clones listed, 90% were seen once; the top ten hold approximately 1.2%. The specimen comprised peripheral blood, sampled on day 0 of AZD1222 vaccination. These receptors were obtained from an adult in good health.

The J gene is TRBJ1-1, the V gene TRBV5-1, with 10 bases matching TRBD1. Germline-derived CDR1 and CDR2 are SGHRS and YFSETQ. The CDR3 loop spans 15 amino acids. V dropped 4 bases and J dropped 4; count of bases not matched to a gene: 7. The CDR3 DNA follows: TGCGCCAGCAGCGGCGGGACAGGGGTTGTCACTGAAGCTTTCTTT. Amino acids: CASSGGTGVVTEAFF.

The CDR3 protein is CASSIWGTDTQYF. The CDR3 coding sequence is TGTGCCAGCAGCATTTGGGGCACAGATACGCAGTATTTT. This sequence joins TRBV5-6 and TRBJ2-3; D is uncertain. The CDR3 totals 13 residues. Germline assignment: CDR1 SGHDT and CDR2 YYEEEE. V was pared by 4 bases and J by 1 base, with 7 bases between. The full variable domain, with the rest looked up from reference TRBV5-6 and TRBJ2-3, is DAGVTQSPTHLIKTRGQQVTLRCSPKSGHDTVSWYQQALGQGPQFIFQYYEEEERQRGNFPDRFSGHQFPNYSSELNVNALLLGDSALYLCASSIWGTDTQYFGPGTRLTVL.

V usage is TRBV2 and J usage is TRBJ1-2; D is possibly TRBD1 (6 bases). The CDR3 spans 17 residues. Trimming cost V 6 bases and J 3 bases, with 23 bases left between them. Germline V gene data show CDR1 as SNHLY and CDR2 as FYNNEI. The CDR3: CASRLIGRGLGDYGYTF. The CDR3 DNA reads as TGTGCCAGCAGACTGATCGGCAGGGGTCTTGGAGACTATGGCTACACCTTC.

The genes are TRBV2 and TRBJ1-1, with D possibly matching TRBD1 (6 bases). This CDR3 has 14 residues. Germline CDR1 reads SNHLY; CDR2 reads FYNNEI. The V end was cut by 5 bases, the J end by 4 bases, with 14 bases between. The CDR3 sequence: CASSLQGRITEAFF. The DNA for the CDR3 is TGTGCCAGCAGTCTACAGGGTAGGATCACTGAAGCTTTCTTT.

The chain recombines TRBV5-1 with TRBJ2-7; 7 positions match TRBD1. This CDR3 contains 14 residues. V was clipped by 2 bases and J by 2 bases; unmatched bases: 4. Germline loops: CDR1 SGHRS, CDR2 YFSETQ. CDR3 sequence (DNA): TGCGCCAGCAGCTTCGGGACAGCCGCCTACGAGCAGTACTTC. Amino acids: CASSFGTAAYEQYF.

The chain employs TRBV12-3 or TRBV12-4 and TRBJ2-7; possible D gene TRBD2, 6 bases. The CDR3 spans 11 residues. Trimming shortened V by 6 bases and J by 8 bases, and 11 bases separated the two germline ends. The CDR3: CASSSEGKQYF. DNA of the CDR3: TGTGCCAGCAGCTCGGAGGGGAAGCAGTACTTC.

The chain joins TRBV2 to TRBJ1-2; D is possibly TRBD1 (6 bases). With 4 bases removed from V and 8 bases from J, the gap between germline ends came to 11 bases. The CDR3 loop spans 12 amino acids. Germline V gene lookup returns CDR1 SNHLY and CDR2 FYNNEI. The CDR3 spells CASSGGGGGYTF. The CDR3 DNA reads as TGTGCCAGCAGTGGAGGGGGTGGCGGCTACACCTTC. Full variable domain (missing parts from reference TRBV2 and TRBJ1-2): EPEVTQTPSHQVTQMGQEVILRCVPISNHLYFYWYRQILGQKVEFLVSFYNNEISEKSEIFDDQFSVERPDGSNFTLKIRSTKLEDSAMYFCASSGGGGGYTFGSGTRLTVV.

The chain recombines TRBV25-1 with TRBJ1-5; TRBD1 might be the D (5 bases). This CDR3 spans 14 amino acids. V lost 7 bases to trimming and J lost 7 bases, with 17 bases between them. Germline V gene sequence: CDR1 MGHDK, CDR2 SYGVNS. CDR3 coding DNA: TGTGCCAGCAACGGGGGGGAGGGGTCCCAGCCCCAGCATTTT. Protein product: CASNGGEGSQPQHF.

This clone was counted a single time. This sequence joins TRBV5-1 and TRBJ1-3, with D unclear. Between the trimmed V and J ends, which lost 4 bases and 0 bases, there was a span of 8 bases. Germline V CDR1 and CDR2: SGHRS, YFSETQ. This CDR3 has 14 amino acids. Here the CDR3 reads CASSADFSGNTIYF. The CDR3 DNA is TGCGCCAGCAGCGCGGACTTCTCTGGAAACACCATATATTTT.

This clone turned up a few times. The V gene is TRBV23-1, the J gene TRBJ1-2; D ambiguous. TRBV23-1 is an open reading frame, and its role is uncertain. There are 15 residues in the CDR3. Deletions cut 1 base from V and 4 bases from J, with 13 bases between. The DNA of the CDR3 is TGCGCCAGCAGTCAATTATCGGGAGGCGGCTATGGCTACACCTTC. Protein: CASSQLSGGGYGYTF.

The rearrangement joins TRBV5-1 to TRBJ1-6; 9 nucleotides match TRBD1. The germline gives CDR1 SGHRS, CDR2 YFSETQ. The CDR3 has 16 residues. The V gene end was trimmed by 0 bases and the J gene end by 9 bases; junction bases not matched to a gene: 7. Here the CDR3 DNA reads TGCGCCAGCAGCTTGGAGTACACAGGGGGCAGTTCACCCCTCCACTTT. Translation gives CASSLEYTGGSSPLHF.

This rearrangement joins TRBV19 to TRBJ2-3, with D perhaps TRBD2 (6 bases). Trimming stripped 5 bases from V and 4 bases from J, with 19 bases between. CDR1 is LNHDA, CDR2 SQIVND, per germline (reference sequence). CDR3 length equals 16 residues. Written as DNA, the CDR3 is TGTGCCAGTAGTCTAGCGACTAGTATATTAGCAGATACGCAGTATTTT. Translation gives CASSLATSILADTQYF.

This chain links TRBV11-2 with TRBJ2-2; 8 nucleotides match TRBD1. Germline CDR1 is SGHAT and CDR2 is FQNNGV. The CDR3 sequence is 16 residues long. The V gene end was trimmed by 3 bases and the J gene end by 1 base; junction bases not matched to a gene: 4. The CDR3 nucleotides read TGTGCCAGCAGCTTTCGGGGGACAGGGAACACCGGGGAGCTGTTTTTT. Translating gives CASSFRGTGNTGELFF.